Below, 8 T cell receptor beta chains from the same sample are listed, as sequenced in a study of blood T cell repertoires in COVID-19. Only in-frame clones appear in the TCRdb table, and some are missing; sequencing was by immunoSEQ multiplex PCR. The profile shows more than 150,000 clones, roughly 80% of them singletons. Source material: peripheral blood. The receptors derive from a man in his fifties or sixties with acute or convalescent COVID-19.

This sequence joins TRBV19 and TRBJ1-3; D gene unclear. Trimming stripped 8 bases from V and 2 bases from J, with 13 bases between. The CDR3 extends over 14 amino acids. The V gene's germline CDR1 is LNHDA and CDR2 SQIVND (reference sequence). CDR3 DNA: TGTGCCAGTTCGCAAGGCGCGGCTGGAAACACCATATATTTT. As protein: CASSQGAAGNTIYF.

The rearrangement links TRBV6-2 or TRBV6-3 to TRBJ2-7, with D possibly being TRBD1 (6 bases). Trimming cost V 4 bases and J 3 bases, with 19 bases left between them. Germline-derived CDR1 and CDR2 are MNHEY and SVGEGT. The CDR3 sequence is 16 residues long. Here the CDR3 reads CASSSTGQGSFYEQYF. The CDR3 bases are TGTGCCAGCAGTTCGACGGGGCAGGGGTCCTTCTACGAGCAGTACTTC.

The DNA of the CDR3 is TGTGCCAGCAGTGCCCAACGCCCCGGACTAGTCGCTGGAGATACGCAGTATTTT. Amino acid sequence: CASSAQRPGLVAGDTQYF. The chain couples TRBV2 to TRBJ2-3; 7 bases fit TRBD2. The V and J ends lost 4 bases and 5 bases, in that order; junction bases with no gene match: 18. The CDR3 loop spans 18 amino acids. In germline, CDR1 is SNHLY, CDR2 FYNNEI.

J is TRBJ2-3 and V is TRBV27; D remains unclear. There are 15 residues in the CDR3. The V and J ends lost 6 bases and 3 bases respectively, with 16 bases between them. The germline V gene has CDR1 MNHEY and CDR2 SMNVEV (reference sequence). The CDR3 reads CASSRKLDGTDTQYF. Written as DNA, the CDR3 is TGTGCCAGCAGCAGGAAACTCGATGGGACAGATACGCAGTATTTT.

The DNA for the CDR3 is TGCGCCAGCAGGCCCGGACTAGCGGGAGTGATCCCTTCTAGCACAGATACGCAGTATTTT. Translated: CASRPGLAGVIPSSTDTQYF. The gene calls are TRBV10-1 and TRBJ2-3; 13 nucleotides agree with TRBD2. The CDR3 totals 20 residues. Trimming took 6 bases from V and 0 from J; bases not matched to a gene: 15. Germline V lookup: CDR1 WNHNN, CDR2 SYGVQD (reference sequence).

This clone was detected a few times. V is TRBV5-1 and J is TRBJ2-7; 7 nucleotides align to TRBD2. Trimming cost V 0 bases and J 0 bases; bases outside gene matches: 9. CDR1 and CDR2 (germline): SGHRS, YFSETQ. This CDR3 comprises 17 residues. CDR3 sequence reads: CASSLAIGSGFSYEQYF. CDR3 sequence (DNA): TGCGCCAGCAGCTTGGCCATAGGTAGCGGGTTCTCCTACGAGCAGTACTTC.

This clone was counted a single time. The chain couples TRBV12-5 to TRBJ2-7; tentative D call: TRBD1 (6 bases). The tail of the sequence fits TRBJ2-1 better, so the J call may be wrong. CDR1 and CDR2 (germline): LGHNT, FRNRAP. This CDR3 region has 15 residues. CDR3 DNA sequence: TGTGCTAGTGGAAGACAGGTTACCCTCTACAATGAGCAGTTCTTC. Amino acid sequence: CASGRQVTLYNEQFF.

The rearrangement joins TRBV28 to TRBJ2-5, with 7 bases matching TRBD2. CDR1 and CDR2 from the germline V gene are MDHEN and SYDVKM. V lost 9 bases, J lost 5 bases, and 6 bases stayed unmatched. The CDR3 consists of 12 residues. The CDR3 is CASSGGAETQYF. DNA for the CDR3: TGTGCCAGTTCGGGGGGAGCGGAGACCCAGTACTTC.